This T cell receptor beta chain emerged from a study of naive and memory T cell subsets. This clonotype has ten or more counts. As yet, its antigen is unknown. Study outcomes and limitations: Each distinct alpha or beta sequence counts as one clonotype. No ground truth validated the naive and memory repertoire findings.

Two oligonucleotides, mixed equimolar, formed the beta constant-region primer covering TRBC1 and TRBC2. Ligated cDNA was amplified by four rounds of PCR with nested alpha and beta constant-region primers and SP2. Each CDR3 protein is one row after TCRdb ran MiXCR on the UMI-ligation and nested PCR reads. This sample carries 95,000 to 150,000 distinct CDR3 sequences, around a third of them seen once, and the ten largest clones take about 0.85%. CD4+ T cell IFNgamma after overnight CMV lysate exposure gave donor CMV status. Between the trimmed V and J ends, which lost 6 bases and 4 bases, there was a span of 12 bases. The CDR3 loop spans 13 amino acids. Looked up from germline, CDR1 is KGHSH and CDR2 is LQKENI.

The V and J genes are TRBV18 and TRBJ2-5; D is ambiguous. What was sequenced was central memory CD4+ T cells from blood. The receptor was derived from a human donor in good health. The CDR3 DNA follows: TGTGCCAGCTCGTCCGCAAACAGAGAGACCCAGTACTTC. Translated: CASSSANRETQYF. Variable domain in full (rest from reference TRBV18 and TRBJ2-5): NAGVMQNPRHLVRRRGQEARLRCSPMKGHSHVYWYRQLPEEGLKFMVYLQKENIIDESGMPKERFSAEFPKEGPSILRIQQVVRGDSAAYFCASSSANRETQYFGPGTRLLVL.